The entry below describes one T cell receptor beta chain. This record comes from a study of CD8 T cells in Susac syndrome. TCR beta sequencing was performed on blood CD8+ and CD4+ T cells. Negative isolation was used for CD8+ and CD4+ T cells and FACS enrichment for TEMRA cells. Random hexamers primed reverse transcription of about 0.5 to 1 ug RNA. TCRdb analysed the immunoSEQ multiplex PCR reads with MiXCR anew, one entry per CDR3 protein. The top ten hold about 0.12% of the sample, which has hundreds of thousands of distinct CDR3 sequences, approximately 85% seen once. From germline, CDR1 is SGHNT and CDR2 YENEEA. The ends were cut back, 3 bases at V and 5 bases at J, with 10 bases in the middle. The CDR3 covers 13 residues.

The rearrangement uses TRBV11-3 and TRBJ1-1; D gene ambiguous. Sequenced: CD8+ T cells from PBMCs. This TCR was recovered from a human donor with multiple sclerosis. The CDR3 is CASSFGERTEAFF. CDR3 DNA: TGTGCCAGCAGCTTCGGGGAACGGACTGAAGCTTTCTTT.